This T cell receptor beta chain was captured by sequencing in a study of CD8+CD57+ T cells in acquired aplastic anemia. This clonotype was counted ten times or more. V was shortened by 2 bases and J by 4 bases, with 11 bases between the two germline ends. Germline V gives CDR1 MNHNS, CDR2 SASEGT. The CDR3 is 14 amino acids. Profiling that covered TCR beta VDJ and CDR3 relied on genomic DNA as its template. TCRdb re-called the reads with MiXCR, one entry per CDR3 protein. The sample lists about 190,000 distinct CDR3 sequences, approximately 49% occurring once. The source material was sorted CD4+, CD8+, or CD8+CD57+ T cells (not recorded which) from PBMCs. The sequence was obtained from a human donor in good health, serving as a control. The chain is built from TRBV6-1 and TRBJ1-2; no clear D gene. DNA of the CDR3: TGTGCCAGCAGTGAACGTCGAGATAGCTATGGCTACACCTTC. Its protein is CASSERRDSYGYTF.